These T cell receptor beta chains were read from a single sample in a study of CD8 T cells in Susac syndrome. TCRdb called the immunoSEQ multiplex PCR reads again in MiXCR, with one record for every CDR3 protein. The data hold roughly 100,000 distinct CDR3 sequences, with around 94% observed a single time. The sequencing input was CD4+ T cells from PBMCs. These receptors were collected from a human donor with Susac syndrome. CDR3s include the opening cysteine and the closing phenylalanine or tryptophan. Each record gives: clone size, V gene, J gene, D gene, CDR3 DNA, CDR3 protein. D genes are given only for firm matches. The size field is filled for only some rows; it gives once, few, many or a size class.

.	TRBV19	TRBJ2-3	.	TGTGCCAGTAGTACGGGGACGGAGAATACAGATACGCAGTATTTT	CASSTGTENTDTQYF
once	TRBV20-1	TRBJ2-7	.	TGCAGTGCTCACAGGGCCTCGGGCGAGCAGTACTTC	CSAHRASGEQYF
.	TRBV6-1	TRBJ1-2	.	TGTGCCAGCAGTTCGGGGGCAAACTATGGCTACACCTTC	CASSSGANYGYTF
.	TRBV4-1	TRBJ2-1	.	TGCGCCAGCAGCCAGGGCCGACAGCCTTTATCCTACAATGAGCAGTTCTTC	CASSQGRQPLSYNEQFF
.	TRBV5-1	TRBJ2-3	.	TGCGCCAGCAGCTTGGTGGGCCTAGATGTGGCTAGCACAGATACGCAGTATTTT	CASSLVGLDVASTDTQYF
once	TRBV5-1	TRBJ2-7	TRBD1	TGCGCCAGCAGCCCCGGGGACAGGGGAGGAGAGCAGTACTTC	CASSPGDRGGEQYF
.	TRBV6-5	TRBJ2-5	TRBD1	TGTGCCAGCAGTTTCCACGGACAGGCACAGTACTTC	CASSFHGQAQYF
.	TRBV9	TRBJ1-4	.	TGTGCCAGCAGCGTAGGCCCAGACCATAATGAAAAACTGTTTTTT	CASSVGPDHNEKLFF
.	TRBV4-3	TRBJ2-6	.	TGCGCCAGCAGCCAAGACACATTCTCTGGGGCCAACGTCCTGACTTTC	CASSQDTFSGANVLTF
.	TRBV7-3	TRBJ1-1	.	TGTGCCAGCAGCTTAGTTGGGAGAGGTGAGGGCACTGAAGCTTTCTTT	CASSLVGRGEGTEAFF
.	TRBV4-2	TRBJ1-6	.	TGTGCCAGCAGCCAAGAAAGGCAGGGAAATTCACCCCTCCACTTT	CASSQERQGNSPLHF
.	TRBV4-3	TRBJ2-7	.	TGCGCCAGCAGCCAAGATCGTGACTACGAGCAGTACTTC	CASSQDRDYEQYF
.	TRBV3-1	TRBJ1-5	.	TGTGCCAGCAGCCTTCGGTCTGGGGGCAGTCAGCCCCAGCATTTT	CASSLRSGGSQPQHF
.	TRBV6-6	TRBJ1-1	TRBD1	TGTGCCAGCAGTTCCTGGACAGGGGGAACTGAAGCTTTCTTT	CASSSWTGGTEAFF
.	TRBV9	TRBJ2-3	TRBD2	TGTGCCAGCAGCTCGCGGGGGGACCTCACAGATACGCAGTATTTT	CASSSRGDLTDTQYF
.	TRBV4-2	TRBJ2-7	TRBD2	TGTGCCAGCAGCCTCCTAGCGGGGGTCTACGAGCAGTACTTC	CASSLLAGVYEQYF
.	TRBV11-2	TRBJ1-1	.	TGTGCCAGCAGCTTTAGCCCTGCCACTGAAGCTTTCTTT	CASSFSPATEAFF
.	TRBV20-1	TRBJ2-5	.	TGCAGTGCTCCTGACCTTCGGGAGGAGACCCAGTACTTC	CSAPDLREETQYF
.	TRBV12-3/TRBV12-4	TRBJ1-3	.	TGTGCCAGCAGCCCAGGGGCCAACTCTGGAAACACCATATATTTT	CASSPGANSGNTIYF
once	TRBV30	TRBJ2-7	TRBD1	TGTGCCTGGCGGGACAGGGGATTCTACGAGCAGTACTTC	CAWRDRGFYEQYF
.	TRBV7-3	TRBJ2-1	.	TGTGCCAGCAGCTTAGACCCCGCGGCTGAGCAGTTCTTC	CASSLDPAAEQFF
.	TRBV21-1	TRBJ2-3	.	TGTGCCAGCAGCAAAGAGAGGGAGGATACGCAGTATTTT	CASSKEREDTQYF
few	TRBV15	TRBJ1-5	.	TGTGCCACCAGCAGAGATCCGGGTCAGCCCCAGCATTTT	CATSRDPGQPQHF
.	TRBV29-1	TRBJ2-1	.	TGCAGCGTTGATGCTCTTTTGGGCACCGACAATGAGCAGTTCTTC	CSVDALLGTDNEQFF
.	TRBV18	TRBJ1-1	TRBD1	TGTGCCAGCTCACCAGGACAGGGGGTAGGGAACACTGAAGCTTTCTTT	CASSPGQGVGNTEAFF
once	TRBV5-1	TRBJ2-1	.	TGCGCCAGCAGCCCCCTCCGAGAGCCGAAAGAGCAGTTCTTC	CASSPLREPKEQFF
.	TRBV5-4	TRBJ1-6	TRBD1	TGTGCCAGCAGCGTTAAACAGGGGCCTGGTTCACCCCTCCACTTT	CASSVKQGPGSPLHF
.	TRBV6-5	TRBJ1-1	.	TGTGCCACCAACACGGACACCACGACTTTCTTT	CATNTDTTTFF
.	TRBV15	TRBJ2-5	.	TGTGCCACCAGCAGAGACCTACTCGGCTCTGAGACCCAGTACTTC	CATSRDLLGSETQYF
.	TRBV12-3/TRBV12-4	TRBJ2-2	.	TGTGCCAGCAGTCCGACGGGGGTTGATACCGGGGAGCTGTTTTTT	CASSPTGVDTGELFF
.	TRBV20-1	TRBJ2-7	.	TGCAGTGCTAGGGGGCGCGGCGTCCACGAGCAGTACTTC	CSARGRGVHEQYF
.	TRBV4-1	TRBJ2-7	.	TGCGCCAGCAGCCACACGGACCCCTACGAGCAGTACTTC	CASSHTDPYEQYF
.	TRBV28	TRBJ2-3	.	TGTGCCAGCAGCGGCCAGAAGGGAAGCACAGATACGCAGTATTTT	CASSGQKGSTDTQYF
.	TRBV5-4	TRBJ1-1	.	TGTGCCAGCACCCCCCGGTTCATGAACACTGAAGCTTTCTTT	CASTPRFMNTEAFF
.	TRBV29-1	TRBJ2-5	.	TGCAGCGTTGAAGAGTCCGGGGGCGCGGAGACCCAGTACTTC	CSVEESGGAETQYF
.	TRBV29-1	TRBJ2-7	TRBD2	TGCAGCCACGGACTAGCGGGGGGTCCCAGCTCCTACGAGCAGTACTTC	CSHGLAGGPSSYEQYF
.	TRBV7-3	TRBJ2-2	.	TGTGCCAGCAGCTCCCGGGACGGGGGTTCCGGGGAGCTGTTTTTT	CASSSRDGGSGELFF
.	TRBV7-8	TRBJ2-2	TRBD2	TGTGCCAGCAGCTTAGCGAACCTAGCGGGGGGGTACACCGGGGAGCTGTTTTTT	CASSLANLAGGYTGELFF
.	TRBV15	TRBJ2-2	.	TGTGCCACCAGCAGAGATAAGGGGGCGAACACCGGGGAGCTGTTTTTT	CATSRDKGANTGELFF
.	TRBV7-2	TRBJ2-1	TRBD1	TGTGCCAGCAGCGAAAACAGGGGTCGCGAGCAGTTCTTC	CASSENRGREQFF